The sequence of this TCR beta chain was determined in a study of blood T cell repertoires in COVID-19 (dated by TCRdb to 2020 to 2021). Broadly, across the study: Samples from collaborators originated in the United States, Italy and Spain and spanned both the acute and convalescent phases of COVID-19. The material from the prospective study consisted of cDNA or gDNA derived from T cells, B-cell-depleted T cells, or PBMCs. Deeply sampled blood TCRbeta repertoires from subjects exposed to, actively infected with, or recovered from COVID-19 were included in the dataset. A freely available public database, intended as a resource for researchers studying the immune response to SARS-CoV-2, is where the repertoires were released. Samples came from the ongoing ImmuneRACE study (first 160 participants) plus 1,254 subjects from 6 global collaborators. Nearly every sample came with metadata listing a de-identified subject ID, COVID-19 status, age in years and sex. HLA class I and class II types, where available, came from metadata supplied by the sample provider rather than from assay-based typing. Summary of the overall study and its limitations: The quantity of clinical and demographic metadata differed by source and by participant and was supplied without curation.

Collaborating institutions collected whole blood in K2EDTA tubes following their own protocols. For TCRbeta analysis, collaborator samples were shipped as frozen whole blood, as isolated PBMCs, or as DNA extracted from either sample type. On this clone itself: Its antigen is unknown. No much larger clone exists at a distance of one base, and base qualities are not known.

Looking up the germline V gene yields CDR1 SQVTM and CDR2 ANQGSEA. V drops 1 base and J drops 1 base, leaving 10 bases in between. The CDR3 covers 14 residues, taking in both the cysteine and the phenylalanine. Only CDR3 DNA remains: 42 bases, in frame from the first base. TCRbeta CDR3 regions were amplified from genomic DNA using the immunoSEQ Assay, a bias-controlled multiplex PCR. On the study's bioinformatics: Within the assay, amplification of reference gene primers was used to estimate how many nucleated cells each sample contained. To quantify the absolute abundance of each unique TCRbeta CDR3 rearrangement, sequence reads were collapsed and filtered. For each sample, productive Simpson clonality was calculated as the square root of Simpson's diversity index across productive rearrangements. Entries here come from immuneACCESS through TCRdb and include only in-frame sequences with V and J called. Some clones fail to appear in such tables; in the studies checked, an unresolved V gene covers under half of the shortfall, and the cause of the remainder is unknown. V and J calls and clone size are copied from that table; D and trimming were computed from the DNA. The sample table records about 240,000 clones; 83% of these occur just once. The top ten hold more than 5.5% of the sample.

The sequenced sample consisted of peripheral blood. The sequence joins TRBV29-1 to TRBJ1-1; TRBD1 is possibly the D segment (5 matching bases). The sequence was obtained from a human donor in a cohort sampled during active COVID-19. The nucleotide sequence reads TGCAGCGTTGAAGTACAGGTCTCGAACACTGAAGCTTTCTTT. This translates into CSVEVQVSNTEAFF.